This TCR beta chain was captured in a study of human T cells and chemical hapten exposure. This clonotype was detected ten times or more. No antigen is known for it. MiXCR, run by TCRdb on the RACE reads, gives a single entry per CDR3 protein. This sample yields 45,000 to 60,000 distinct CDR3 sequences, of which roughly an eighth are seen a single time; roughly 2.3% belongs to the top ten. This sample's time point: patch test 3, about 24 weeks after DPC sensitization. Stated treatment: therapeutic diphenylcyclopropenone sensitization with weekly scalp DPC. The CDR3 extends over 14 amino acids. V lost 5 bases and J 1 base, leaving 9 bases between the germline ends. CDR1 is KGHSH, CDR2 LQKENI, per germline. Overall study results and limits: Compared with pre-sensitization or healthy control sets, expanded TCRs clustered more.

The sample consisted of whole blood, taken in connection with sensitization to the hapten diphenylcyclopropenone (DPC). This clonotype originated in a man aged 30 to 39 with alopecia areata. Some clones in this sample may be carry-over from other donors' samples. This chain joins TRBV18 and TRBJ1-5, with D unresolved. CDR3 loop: CASSLGRSNQPQHF. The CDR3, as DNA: TGTGCCAGCTCATTGGGCCGGAGCAATCAGCCCCAGCATTTT.